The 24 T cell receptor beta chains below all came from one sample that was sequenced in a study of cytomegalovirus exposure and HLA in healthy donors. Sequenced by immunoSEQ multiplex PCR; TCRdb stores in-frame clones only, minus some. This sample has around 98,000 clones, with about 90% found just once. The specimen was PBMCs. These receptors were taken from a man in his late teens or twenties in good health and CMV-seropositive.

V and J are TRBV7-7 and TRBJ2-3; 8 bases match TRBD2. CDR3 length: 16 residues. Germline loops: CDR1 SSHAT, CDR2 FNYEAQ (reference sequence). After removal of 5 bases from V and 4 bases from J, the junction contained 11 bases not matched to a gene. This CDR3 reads CASSPTTGGQADTQYF. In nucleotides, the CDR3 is TGTGCCAGCAGCCCGACAACGGGGGGGCAGGCAGATACGCAGTATTTT.

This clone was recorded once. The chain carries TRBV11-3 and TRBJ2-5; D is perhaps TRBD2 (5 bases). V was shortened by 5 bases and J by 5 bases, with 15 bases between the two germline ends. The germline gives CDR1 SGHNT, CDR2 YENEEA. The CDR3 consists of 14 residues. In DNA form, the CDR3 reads TGTGCCAGCAGCCCTCTCGGGGTAGTTGAGACCCAGTACTTC. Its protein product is CASSPLGVVETQYF.

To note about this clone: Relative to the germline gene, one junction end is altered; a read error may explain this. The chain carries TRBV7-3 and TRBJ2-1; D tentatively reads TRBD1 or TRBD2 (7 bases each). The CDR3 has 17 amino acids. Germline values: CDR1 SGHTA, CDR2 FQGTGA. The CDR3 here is CASSITGVRGDYNEQFF. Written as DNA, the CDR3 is TGTGCCAGCAGCATAACAGGGGTTCGGGGGGACTACAATGAGCAGTTCTTC.

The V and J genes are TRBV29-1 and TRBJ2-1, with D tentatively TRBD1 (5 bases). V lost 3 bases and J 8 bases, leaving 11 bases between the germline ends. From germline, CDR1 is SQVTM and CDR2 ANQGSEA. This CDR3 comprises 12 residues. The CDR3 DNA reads TGCAGCGTTGAGGCAGGGTCATATGAGCAGTTCTTC. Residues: CSVEAGSYEQFF.

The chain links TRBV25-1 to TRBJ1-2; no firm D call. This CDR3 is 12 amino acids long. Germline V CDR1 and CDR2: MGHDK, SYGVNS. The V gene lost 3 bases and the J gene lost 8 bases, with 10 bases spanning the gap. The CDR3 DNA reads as TGTGCCAGCAGTGATTACGAGGCCGGCTACACCTTC. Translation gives CASSDYEAGYTF.

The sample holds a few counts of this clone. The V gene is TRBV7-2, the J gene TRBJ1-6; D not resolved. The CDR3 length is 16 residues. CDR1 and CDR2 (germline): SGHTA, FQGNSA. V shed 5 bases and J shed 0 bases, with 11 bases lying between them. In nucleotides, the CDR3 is TGTGCCAGCAGCCTCCAGTGGAGCTCCTATAATTCACCCCTCCACTTT. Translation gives CASSLQWSSYNSPLHF. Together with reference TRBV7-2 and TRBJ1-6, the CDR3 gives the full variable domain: GAGVSQSPSNKVTEKGKDVELRCDPISGHTALYWYRQSLGQGLEFLIYFQGNSAPDKSGLPSDRFSAERTGGSVSTLTIQRTQQEDSAVYLCASSLQWSSYNSPLHFGNGTRLTVT.

The CDR3 reads CAILKTEDGYTF. In DNA, the CDR3 is TGTGCCATCCTCAAGACAGAGGATGGCTACACCTTC. The rearrangement joins TRBV10-3 to TRBJ1-2, with D maybe TRBD1 (5 bases). CDR3 length: 12 residues. CDR1 and CDR2 from the germline V gene are ENHRY and SYGVKD. V lost 8 bases to trimming and J lost 6 bases, with 13 bases between them.

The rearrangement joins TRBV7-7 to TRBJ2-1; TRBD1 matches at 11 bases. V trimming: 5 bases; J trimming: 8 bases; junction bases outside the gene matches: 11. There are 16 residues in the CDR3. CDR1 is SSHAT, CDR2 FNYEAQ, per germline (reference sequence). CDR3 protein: CASSPRGQGAYDEQFF. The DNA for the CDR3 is TGTGCCAGCAGCCCCCGAGGACAGGGGGCCTATGATGAGCAGTTCTTC.

CDR3 loop: CSANNYEQYF. The CDR3 DNA is TGCAGTGCCAACAACTACGAGCAGTACTTC. The chain carries TRBV20-1 and TRBJ2-7; D is uncertain. Germline lookup yields CDR1 DFQATT and CDR2 SNEGSKA (reference sequence). The CDR3 runs to 10 residues. V dropped 6 bases and J dropped 3 bases, with 6 bases sitting between them.

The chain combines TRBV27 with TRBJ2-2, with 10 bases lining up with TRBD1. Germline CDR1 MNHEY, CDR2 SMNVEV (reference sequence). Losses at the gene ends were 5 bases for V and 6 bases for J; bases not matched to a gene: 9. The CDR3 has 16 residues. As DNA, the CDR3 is TGTGCCAGCAGTAGGTCCGGGACAGGGGACCCCGGGGAGCTGTTTTTT. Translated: CASSRSGTGDPGELFF.

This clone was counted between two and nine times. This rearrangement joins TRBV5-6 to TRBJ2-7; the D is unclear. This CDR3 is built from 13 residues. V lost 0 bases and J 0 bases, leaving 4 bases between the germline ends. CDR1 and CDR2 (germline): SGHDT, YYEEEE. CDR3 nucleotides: TGTGCCAGCAGCTTGGCTAACTCCTACGAGCAGTACTTC. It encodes CASSLANSYEQYF.

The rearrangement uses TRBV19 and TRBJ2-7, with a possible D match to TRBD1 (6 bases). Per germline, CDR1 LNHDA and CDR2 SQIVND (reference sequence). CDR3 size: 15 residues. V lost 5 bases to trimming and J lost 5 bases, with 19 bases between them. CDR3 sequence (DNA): TGTGCCAGTAGTCCATTACAGGGAGAGGCGGACGAGCAGTACTTC. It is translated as CASSPLQGEADEQYF.

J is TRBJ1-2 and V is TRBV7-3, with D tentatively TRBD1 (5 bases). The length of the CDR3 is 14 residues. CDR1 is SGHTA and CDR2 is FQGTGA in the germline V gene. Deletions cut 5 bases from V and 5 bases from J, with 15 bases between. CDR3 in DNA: TGTGCCAGCAGCATGCAGGGTGAAAAATATGGCTACACCTTC. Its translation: CASSMQGEKYGYTF.

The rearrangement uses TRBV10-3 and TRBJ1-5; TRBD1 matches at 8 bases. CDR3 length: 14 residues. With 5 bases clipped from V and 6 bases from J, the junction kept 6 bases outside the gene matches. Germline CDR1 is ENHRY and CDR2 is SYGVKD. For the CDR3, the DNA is TGTGCCATCAGTACGGACAGGGATTTTCAGCCCCAGCATTTT. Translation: CAISTDRDFQPQHF.

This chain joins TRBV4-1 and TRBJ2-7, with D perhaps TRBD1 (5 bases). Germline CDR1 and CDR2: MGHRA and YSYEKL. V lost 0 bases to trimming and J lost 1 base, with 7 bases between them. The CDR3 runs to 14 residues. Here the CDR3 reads CASSQEQASYEQYF. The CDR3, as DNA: TGCGCCAGCAGCCAAGAACAGGCGTCCTACGAGCAGTACTTC.

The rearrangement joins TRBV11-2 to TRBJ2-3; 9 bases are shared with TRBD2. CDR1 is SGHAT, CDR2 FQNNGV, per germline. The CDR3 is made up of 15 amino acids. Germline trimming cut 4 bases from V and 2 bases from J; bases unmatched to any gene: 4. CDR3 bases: TGTGCCAGCAGCTCGACTAGCGGCCTCACAGATACGCAGTATTTT. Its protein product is CASSSTSGLTDTQYF.

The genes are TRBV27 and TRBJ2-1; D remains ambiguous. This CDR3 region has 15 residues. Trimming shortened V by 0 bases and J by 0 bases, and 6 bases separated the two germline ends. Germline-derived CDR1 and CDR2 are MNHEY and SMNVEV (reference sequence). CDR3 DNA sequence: TGTGCCAGCAGTTTATCACAAAGCTCCTACAATGAGCAGTTCTTC. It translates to CASSLSQSSYNEQFF.

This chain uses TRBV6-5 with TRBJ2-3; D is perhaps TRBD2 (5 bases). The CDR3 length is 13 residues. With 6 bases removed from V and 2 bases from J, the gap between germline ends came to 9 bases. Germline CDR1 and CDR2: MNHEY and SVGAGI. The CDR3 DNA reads TGTGCCAGCAGCCGAGCGGACACAGATACGCAGTATTTT. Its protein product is CASSRADTDTQYF.

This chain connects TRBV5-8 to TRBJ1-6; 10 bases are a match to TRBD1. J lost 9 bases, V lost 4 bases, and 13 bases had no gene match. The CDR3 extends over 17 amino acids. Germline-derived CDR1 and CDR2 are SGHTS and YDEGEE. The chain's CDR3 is CASSQDRTGGLISPLHF. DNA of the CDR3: TGTGCCAGCAGCCAAGATCGGACAGGGGGATTGATTTCACCCCTCCACTTT.

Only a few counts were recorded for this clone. CDR3: CASSPGAGGPYEQYF. CDR3 bases: TGCGCCAGCAGCCCCGGTGCGGGAGGCCCCTACGAGCAGTACTTC. The chain couples TRBV5-1 to TRBJ2-7, with 8 bases matching TRBD2. The CDR3 runs 15 residues. Per the germline V gene, CDR1 is SGHRS and CDR2 is YFSETQ. After removal of 4 bases from V and 2 bases from J, the junction contained 8 bases not matched to a gene. The full variable domain, with the rest looked up from reference TRBV5-1 and TRBJ2-7, is KAGVTQTPRYLIKTRGQQVTLSCSPISGHRSVSWYQQTPGQGLQFLFEYFSETQRNKGNFPGRFSGRQFSNSRSEMNVSTLELGDSALYLCASSPGAGGPYEQYFGPGTRLTVT.

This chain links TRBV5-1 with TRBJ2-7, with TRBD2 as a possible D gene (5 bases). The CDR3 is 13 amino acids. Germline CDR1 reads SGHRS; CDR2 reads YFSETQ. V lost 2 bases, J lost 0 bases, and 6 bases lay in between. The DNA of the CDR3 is TGCGCCAGCAGCTTCGGGATCTCCTACGAGCAGTACTTC. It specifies CASSFGISYEQYF.

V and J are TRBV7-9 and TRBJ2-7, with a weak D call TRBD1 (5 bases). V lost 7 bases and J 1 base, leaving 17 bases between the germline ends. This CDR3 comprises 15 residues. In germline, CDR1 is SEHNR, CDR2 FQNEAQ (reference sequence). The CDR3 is CASTPTPGLSYEQYF. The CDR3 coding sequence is TGTGCCAGCACCCCTACGCCAGGGTTGTCCTACGAGCAGTACTTC.

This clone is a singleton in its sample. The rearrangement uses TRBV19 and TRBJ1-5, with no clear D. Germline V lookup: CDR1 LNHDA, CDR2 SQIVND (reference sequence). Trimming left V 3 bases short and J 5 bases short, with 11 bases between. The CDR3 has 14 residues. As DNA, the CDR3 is TGTGCCAGTAGTATTTTGGGCAGCTATCAGCCCCAGCATTTT. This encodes CASSILGSYQPQHF.

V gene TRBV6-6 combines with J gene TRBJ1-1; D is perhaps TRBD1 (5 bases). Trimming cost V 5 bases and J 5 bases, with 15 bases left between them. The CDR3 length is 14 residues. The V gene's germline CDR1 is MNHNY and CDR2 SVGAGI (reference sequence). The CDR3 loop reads CASSKRDSGTEAFF. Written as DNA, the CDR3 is TGTGCCAGCAGTAAGCGAGACTCAGGGACTGAAGCTTTCTTT.